This T cell receptor (beta chain) comes out of a study of blood T cell repertoires in COVID-19. Study-wide background: Acute-phase and convalescent COVID-19 samples originated in the United States, Italy and Spain.

The CDR3 covers 16 residues. CDR1 is ENHRY, CDR2 SYGVKD, per germline. Between the trimmed V and J ends, which lost 2 bases and 5 bases, there was a span of 18 bases. Profiling relied on immunoSEQ multiplex PCR, and the TCRdb table lists in-frame clones only, not all of them. The repertoire holds fewer than 200,000 clones, with less than 85% as singletons. Sequences were obtained from PBMCs or T cells enriched from blood (not recorded which). The V call is TRBV10-3, the J call TRBJ2-5, with D possibly being TRBD1 (7 bases). The receptor was isolated from a man in his fifties or sixties who had recovered from COVID-19. The CDR3 DNA reads as TGTGCCATCAGTGAGGGGGGTGGAGGGGGCGGCGAGACCCAGTACTTC. This encodes CAISEGGGGGGETQYF.